The rows below give T cell receptor beta chains drawn from one sample of a study of shared clonotypes between healthy human individuals. Here immunoSEQ multiplex PCR was the method, and the copy in TCRdb shows in-frame clones only, minus some. This sample has some 2,500,000 clones; around 93% occur once, and the top ten carry roughly 0.34%. The sample comprised naive CD4+ T cells from PBMCs. Every receptor here comes from a man between 18 and 29 years old in good health. Some clones in this sample may be carry-over from other donors' samples. CDR3s include the opening cysteine and the closing phenylalanine or tryptophan. D genes are given only for firm matches. Only part of the rows carry a size: once, few, many, or a class if the clone is expanded.

>TRBJ1-5|.|TRBV19|.
TGTGCCAGTAAAGGACGGACTGATGGAGGGCAGCCCCAGCATTTT
CASKGRTDGGQPQHF
>TRBJ2-2|.|TRBV4-1|.
TGCGCCAGCAGCCACCCGGGACGTTGGCCCGGGGAGCTGTTTTTT
CASSHPGRWPGELFF
>TRBJ1-1|once|TRBV15|.
TGTGCCACCAGCAGAGATGGCAGGGATAGTGAAGCTTTCTTT
CATSRDGRDSEAFF
>TRBJ2-1|once|TRBV6-6|.
TGTGCCAGCAGCCGACTAGGGAATGAGCAGTTCTTC
CASSRLGNEQFF
>TRBJ1-1|.|TRBV29-1|.
TGCAGCGTTGATGACAAGTACACTGAAGCTTTCTTT
CSVDDKYTEAFF
>TRBJ2-3|.|TRBV5-1|TRBD1
TGCGCCAGCAGCTTACAGGGGCGAGGAGATACGCAGTATTTT
CASSLQGRGDTQYF
>TRBJ2-3|.|TRBV5-1|.
TGCGCCAGCAGCTTGGCGCTAGTGGGATCAGATACGCAGTATTTT
CASSLALVGSDTQYF
>TRBJ1-4|.|TRBV4-3|.
TGCGCCAGCAGCCAAGGACCCCAGGGTCGTGAAAAACTGTTTTTT
CASSQGPQGREKLFF
>TRBJ2-7|.|TRBV4-1|.
TGCGCCAGCAGTCACACACCAACGCCAGGCCCCTACGAGCAGTACTTC
CASSHTPTPGPYEQYF
>TRBJ2-4|.|TRBV5-1|.
TGCGCCAGCAGCACCGACACCGCTTCGGCCAAAAACATTCAGTACTTC
CASSTDTASAKNIQYF
>TRBJ2-7|.|TRBV7-9|.
TGTGCCAGCAGCTCCCTGGGACCGCTATCCTACGAGCAGTACTTC
CASSSLGPLSYEQYF
>TRBJ2-1|.|TRBV30|TRBD1
TGTGCCTGGCGGACAGGCTGGGATGAGCAGTTCTTC
CAWRTGWDEQFF
>TRBJ2-1|.|TRBV5-1|TRBD2
TGCGCCAGCAGCTCGGACGGGGGAGGGGCCTACAATGAGCAGTTCTTC
CASSSDGGGAYNEQFF
>TRBJ1-1|.|TRBV7-3|.
TGTGCCAGCAGCTTAAACGCAGTTACGACTGAAGCTTTCTTT
CASSLNAVTTEAFF
>TRBJ2-5|few|TRBV5-1|.
TGCGCCAGCAGCTTACTAGCAATCCAAGAGACCCAGTACTTC
CASSLLAIQETQYF
>TRBJ2-3|.|TRBV7-9|TRBD2
TGTGCCAGCAGCTTAGGACTAGCAGCCACAGATACGCAGTATTTT
CASSLGLAATDTQYF
>TRBJ1-1|.|TRBV6-5|TRBD1
TGTGCCAGCAGTTCCGACCCGACAGGGGCAGACACTGAAGCTTTCTTT
CASSSDPTGADTEAFF
>TRBJ2-5|.|TRBV7-2|.
TGTGCCAGCAGCTTCTCGGTACAAGAGACCCAGTACTTC
CASSFSVQETQYF
>TRBJ2-7|.|TRBV6-1|TRBD1
TGTGCCAGCAGTGATCCGGACAGGGGCCCTTCGAGCCGATCTTACGAGCAGTACTTC
CASSDPDRGPSSRSYEQYF
>TRBJ1-1|.|TRBV4-1|.
TGCGCCAGCAGCCCCCTCCTGGGCAAGAACACTGAAGCTTTCTTT
CASSPLLGKNTEAFF
>TRBJ2-3|.|TRBV9|TRBD2
TGTGCCAGCAGCGTCATGAGCGGGAGTAGCACAGATACGCAGTATTTT
CASSVMSGSSTDTQYF
>TRBJ2-7|.|TRBV27|TRBD1
TGTGCCAGCAGTCCGACAGGGATTAGGACCAGCTACGAGCAGTACTTC
CASSPTGIRTSYEQYF
>TRBJ1-2|.|TRBV11-2|.
TGTGCCAGCAGCCTCCCTGGGTATGGCTACACCTTC
CASSLPGYGYTF
>TRBJ1-5|.|TRBV28|.
TGTGCCAGCAGTCCCCTTGAGGGAAGGGGGGGGTATCAGCCCCAGCATTTT
CASSPLEGRGGYQPQHF
>TRBJ2-7|.|TRBV28|TRBD1
TGTGCCAGCAGTTTGCCCGGACAGGGAGGAATCTACGAGCAGTACTTC
CASSLPGQGGIYEQYF
>TRBJ2-7|.|TRBV6-1|TRBD1
TGTGCCAGCACCCCGGACAGGGGAAATTGGGAGCAGTACTTC
CASTPDRGNWEQYF
>TRBJ1-2|.|TRBV6-5|TRBD1
TGTGCCAGCAGTCCTCAGGGGGATGGCTACACCTTC
CASSPQGDGYTF
>TRBJ2-3|.|TRBV11-2|.
TGTGCCAGCAGCTTAGATGTCGGAAGCACAGATACGCAGTATTTT
CASSLDVGSTDTQYF
>TRBJ2-1|.|TRBV11-2|.
TGTGCCAGCATTTCTCGTGAGCTCAATGAGCAGTTCTTC
CASISRELNEQFF
>TRBJ1-4|.|TRBV18|.
TGTGCCAGCTCACCAGGGGGTCGGGATGAAAAACTGTTTTTT
CASSPGGRDEKLFF
>TRBJ1-1|.|TRBV5-4|.
TGTGCCAGCAGCTTGGCAAGGGACCCTGAAGCTTTCTTT
CASSLARDPEAFF
>TRBJ2-2|.|TRBV30|.
TGTGCCTCGGGTTTCGGGACTTTCCCGAACACCGGGGAGCTGTTTTTT
CASGFGTFPNTGELFF
>TRBJ1-2|.|TRBV21-1|.
TGTGCCAGCAGCTCCGACAGGGCCCCTGGCTACACCTTC
CASSSDRAPGYTF
>TRBJ2-3|.|TRBV25-1|.
TGTGCCAGCAGTGGGGCAGGCGGGCGTACGCAGTATTTT
CASSGAGGRTQYF
>TRBJ2-7|.|TRBV18|TRBD2
TGTGCCAGCTCCCAAAGACGGACTAGCGGCGAGCAGTACTTC
CASSQRRTSGEQYF
>TRBJ2-2|.|TRBV27|TRBD1
TGTGCCAGCAGTCACCCGGGACAGGGTTTAGGTACCGGGGAGCTGTTTTTT
CASSHPGQGLGTGELFF
>TRBJ1-2|.|TRBV5-4|TRBD1
TGTGCCAGCAGCTTGGCGGGACAGAACTATGGCTACACCTTC
CASSLAGQNYGYTF
>TRBJ2-7|.|TRBV2|.
TGTGCCAGCAGTAGGGGGTCTACCCCCTACGAGCAGTACTTC
CASSRGSTPYEQYF
>TRBJ1-5|.|TRBV11-2|.
TGTGCCAGCGGTTTTGACCGTGATCAGCCCCAGCATTTT
CASGFDRDQPQHF
>TRBJ1-3|.|TRBV30|TRBD1
TGTGCCTGGAGAGGACAGGGTAACTCTGGAAACACCATATATTTT
CAWRGQGNSGNTIYF
>TRBJ2-7|.|TRBV20-1|.
TGCAGTGCTAGATCCGCCTACGAGCAGTACTTC
CSARSAYEQYF
>TRBJ1-5|once|TRBV19|.
TGTGCCAGTAGATGGGTTCACAGGGAGGGGTATAGCAATCAGCCCCAGCATTTT
CASRWVHREGYSNQPQHF
>TRBJ2-2|.|TRBV5-3|.
TGTGCCAGAAGTATGCCCAGGGGCTACACCGGGGAGCTGTTTTTT
CARSMPRGYTGELFF
>TRBJ1-1|.|TRBV5-1|.
TGCGCCAGCAGCTTAGACCTACGGTGGATGAACACTGAAGCTTTCTTT
CASSLDLRWMNTEAFF
>TRBJ2-5|.|TRBV19|TRBD2
TGTGCCAGTACCAGCGGGAGGGCGTGGGAGACCCAGTACTTC
CASTSGRAWETQYF
>TRBJ2-2|.|TRBV7-9|.
TGTGCCAGCAGCCAACAACATGTCGGGGAGCTGTTTTTT
CASSQQHVGELFF